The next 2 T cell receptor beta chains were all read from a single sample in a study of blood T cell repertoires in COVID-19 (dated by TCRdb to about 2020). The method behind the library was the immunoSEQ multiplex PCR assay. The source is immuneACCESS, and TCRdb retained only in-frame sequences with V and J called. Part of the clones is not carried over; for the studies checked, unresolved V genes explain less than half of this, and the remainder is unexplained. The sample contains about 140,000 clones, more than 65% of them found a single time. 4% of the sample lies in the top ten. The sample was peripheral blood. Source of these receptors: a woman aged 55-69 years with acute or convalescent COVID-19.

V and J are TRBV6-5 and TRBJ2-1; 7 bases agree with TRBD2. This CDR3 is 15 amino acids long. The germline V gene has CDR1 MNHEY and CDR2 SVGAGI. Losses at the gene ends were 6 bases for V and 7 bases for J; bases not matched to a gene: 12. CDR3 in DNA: TGTGCCAGCAGGGGCTGGGGAGGGGAAGGGAATGAGCAGTTCTTC. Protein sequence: CASRGWGGEGNEQFF.

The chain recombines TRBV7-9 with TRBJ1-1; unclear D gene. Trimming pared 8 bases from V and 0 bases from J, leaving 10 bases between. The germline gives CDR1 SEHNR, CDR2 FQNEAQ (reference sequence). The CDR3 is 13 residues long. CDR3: CASFEHMNTEAFF. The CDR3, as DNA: TGTGCCAGCTTCGAACACATGAACACTGAAGCTTTCTTT.